This entry is about one TCR beta chain. The sample is drawn from a study of blood T cell repertoires in COVID-19. Study in general: Samples taken during acute and convalescent COVID-19 were collected in the United States, Italy and Spain. In each case, the material was cDNA or gDNA derived from T cells, B-cell-depleted T cells, or PBMCs.

In the original workflow: Estimates of nucleated cell counts were drawn from the amplification of reference gene primers. Clones were read by immunoSEQ multiplex PCR, and TCRdb kept only the in-frame ones, dropping some. V, J and clone size derive from that table, while D and trimming were established from the DNA sequence. The sample has about half a million clones, roughly 88% seen once. The germline V gene has CDR1 PRHDT and CDR2 FYEKMQ (reference sequence). V shed 4 bases, J shed 4 bases, and the junction held 9 bases outside the gene matches. The CDR3 consists of 15 residues. V gene TRBV13 combines with J gene TRBJ2-5, with TRBD1 identical over 7 bases. The sample taken for sequencing was peripheral blood. The receptor comes from a human donor in a cohort sampled during active COVID-19. DNA of the CDR3: TGTGCCAGCAGCTCTAACGTTAGGGGGCGAGAGACCCAGTACTTC. Protein: CASSSNVRGRETQYF.